What follows is one T cell receptor (beta chain) and its context. The data are from a study of blood T cell repertoires in COVID-19. The table came from immunoSEQ multiplex PCR; TCRdb's copy has only in-frame clones and leaves some out. In the table there are more than 75,000 clones, about four fifths of which are singletons. The germline gives CDR1 WSHSY, CDR2 SAAADI. The ends were cut back, 3 bases at V and 0 bases at J, with 9 bases in the middle. This CDR3 is 14 amino acids long. The sequence was obtained from a human donor in a cohort sampled during active COVID-19. The V call is TRBV10-2, the J call TRBJ2-7, with D possibly being TRBD2 (6 bases). Sequenced sample: peripheral blood. This CDR3 is CASSDRGISYEQYF. CDR3 DNA sequence: TGCGCCAGCAGTGATCGGGGGATCTCCTACGAGCAGTACTTC.